Following are 12 T cell receptor beta chains from one sample sequenced in a study of T cell responses to AZD1222 COVID-19 vaccine. The assay was immunoSEQ multiplex PCR, and TCRdb's table has in-frame clones only and misses some. The profile shows some 150,000 clones, around 86% of them singletons. The starting material was peripheral blood, obtained 28 days after the second AZD1222 dose. The source of these receptors is an adult who received the AZD1222 COVID-19 vaccine.

V and J are TRBV30 and TRBJ2-1; 10 nucleotides agree with TRBD2. Germline loops: CDR1 GTSNPN, CDR2 SVGIG (reference sequence). The trim removed 4 bases at V and 3 bases at J, leaving 9 bases unmatched. This CDR3 is 16 amino acids long. The CDR3 DNA sequence: TGTGCCTGGAAAAAAGCGGGAGGGTGGGACTACAATGAGCAGTTCTTC. Its translation: CAWKKAGGWDYNEQFF. The whole variable domain, remainder taken from reference TRBV30 and TRBJ2-1, is SQTIHQWPATLVQPVGSPLSLECTVEGTSNPNLYWYRQAAGRGLQLLFYSVGIGQISSEVPQNLSASRPQDRQFILSSKKLLLSDSGFYLCAWKKAGGWDYNEQFFGPGTRLTVL.

The V and J genes are TRBV29-1 and TRBJ2-5; 9 nucleotides align to TRBD1. The germline CDR1 and CDR2 sequences are SQVTM and ANQGSEA. The CDR3 sequence is 14 residues long. V lost 6 bases, J lost 5 bases, and 10 bases stayed unmatched. The CDR3: CSVLQGAQSETQYF. CDR3 sequence (DNA): TGCAGCGTACTACAGGGGGCCCAAAGTGAGACCCAGTACTTC.

The chain is built from TRBV18 and TRBJ1-5, with 7 bases that match TRBD1. The germline V gene has CDR1 KGHSH and CDR2 LQKENI. The CDR3 has 15 residues. With 3 bases clipped from V and 2 bases from J, the junction kept 4 bases outside the gene matches. CDR3 nucleotide sequence: TGTGCCAGCTCACCCGACAGGGTTGGCAATCAGCCCCAGCATTTT. The encoded protein is CASSPDRVGNQPQHF.

This clone was seen a single time. The chain carries TRBV5-6 and TRBJ2-5; D not resolved. Germline CDR1 is SGHDT and CDR2 is YYEEEE. This CDR3 is built from 12 residues. The V end was cut by 6 bases, the J end by 3 bases, with 9 bases between. The CDR3 DNA follows: TGTGCCAGCACCCGTACTAAAGAGACCCAGTACTTC. Translating gives CASTRTKETQYF.

The CDR3 DNA follows: TGTGCCAGCAGCTTAGTGACAGAGCAGTACTTC. Translating it yields CASSLVTEQYF. This chain joins TRBV11-2 and TRBJ2-7; unclear D gene. From germline, CDR1 is SGHAT and CDR2 FQNNGV. V was cut by 1 base and J by 7 bases, with 5 bases left in between. The CDR3 contains 11 residues.

The V call is TRBV19, the J call TRBJ1-5; no clear D gene. From germline, CDR1 is LNHDA and CDR2 SQIVND (reference sequence). This CDR3 is built from 13 residues. The V end was cut by 3 bases, the J end by 5 bases, with 8 bases between. CDR3 nucleotides: TGTGCCAGTAGTATTCTCCGCGATCAGCCCCAGCATTTT. This translates into CASSILRDQPQHF. Full variable domain (outside the CDR3, taken from reference TRBV19 and TRBJ1-5): DGGITQSPKYLFRKEGQNVTLSCEQNLNHDAMYWYRQDPGQGLRLIYYSQIVNDFQKGDIAEGYSVSREKKESFPLTVTSAQKNPTAFYLCASSILRDQPQHFGDGTRLSIL.

The chain employs TRBV7-3 and TRBJ2-1, with a possible D match to TRBD2 (6 bases). The germline V and J ends were trimmed by 6 bases and 3 bases, with 12 bases remaining between them. Germline V gene lookup returns CDR1 SGHTA and CDR2 FQGTGA. The CDR3 has 14 residues. In DNA, the CDR3 is TGTGCCAGCAGTTTGCACGGGGGCTACAATGAGCAGTTCTTC. This translates into CASSLHGGYNEQFF. The variable domain in full, completed from reference TRBV7-3 and TRBJ2-1, reads GAGVSQTPSNKVTEKGKYVELRCDPISGHTALYWYRQSLGQGPEFLIYFQGTGAADDSGLPNDRFFAVRPEGSVSTLKIQRTERGDSAVYLCASSLHGGYNEQFFGPGTRLTVL.

This chain uses TRBV28 with TRBJ1-1; 7 bases fit TRBD1. The germline gives CDR1 MDHEN, CDR2 SYDVKM. The V and J ends lost 8 bases and 1 base, in that order; junction bases with no gene match: 7. The CDR3 has 14 residues. CDR3 protein: CASQGGARNTEAFF. CDR3 coding DNA: TGTGCCAGCCAGGGGGGGGCGAGGAACACTGAAGCTTTCTTT.

The chain recombines TRBV28 with TRBJ1-2; D not resolved. V shed 9 bases and J shed 4 bases, with 12 bases lying between them. The CDR3 runs to 12 residues. The V gene's germline CDR1 is MDHEN and CDR2 SYDVKM. The DNA for the CDR3 is TGTGCCAGTTCGGAGGCCGCCTATGGCTACACCTTC. This codes for CASSEAAYGYTF.

This clone appeared once. The rearrangement joins TRBV5-5 to TRBJ1-2, with a weak D call TRBD1 (5 bases). V lost 5 bases, J lost 3 bases, and 14 bases lay in between. CDR1 is SGHKS, CDR2 YYEKEE, per germline (reference sequence). This CDR3 is 14 amino acids long. The CDR3 DNA sequence: TGTGCCAGCAGGATCCAGGGTATTGACTATGGCTACACCTTC. Encoded protein: CASRIQGIDYGYTF. Supplemented by reference TRBV5-5 and TRBJ1-2, the full variable domain reads DAGVTQSPTHLIKTRGQQVTLRCSPISGHKSVSWYQQVLGQGPQFIFQYYEKEERGRGNFPDRFSARQFPNYSSELNVNALLLGDSALYLCASRIQGIDYGYTFGSGTRLTVV.

This chain links TRBV9 with TRBJ1-6; D remains ambiguous. The V gene lost 2 bases and the J gene lost 8 bases, with 14 bases spanning the gap. The CDR3 is 15 amino acids. The germline gives CDR1 SGDLS, CDR2 YYNGEE. The CDR3, as DNA: TGTGCCAGCAGCGTGGGGAAGACCCATGATTCACCCCTCCACTTT. Translating gives CASSVGKTHDSPLHF.

This chain joins TRBV6-2 or TRBV6-3 and TRBJ2-6, with D unresolved. The CDR3 spans 15 residues. V was shortened by 5 bases and J by 0 bases, with 8 bases between the two germline ends. Per the germline V gene, CDR1 is MNHEY and CDR2 is SVGEGT. The CDR3 reads CASSTAGSGANVLTF. CDR3 sequence (DNA): TGTGCCAGCAGTACTGCCGGCTCTGGGGCCAACGTCCTGACTTTC.